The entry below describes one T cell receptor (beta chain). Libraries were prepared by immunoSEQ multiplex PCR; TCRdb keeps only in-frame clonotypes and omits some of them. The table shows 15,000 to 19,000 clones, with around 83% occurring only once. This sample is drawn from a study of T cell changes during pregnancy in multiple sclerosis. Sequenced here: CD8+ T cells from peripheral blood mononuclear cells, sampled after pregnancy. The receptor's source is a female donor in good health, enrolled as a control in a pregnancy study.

The CDR3 sequence is CASSMRGQLSNQPQHF. The DNA of the CDR3 is TGTGCCAGTAGTATGCGGGGACAGCTTAGCAATCAGCCCCAGCATTTT. The V and J genes are TRBV19 and TRBJ1-5; TRBD1 agrees at 7 bases. The CDR3 totals 16 residues. Germline lookup yields CDR1 LNHDA and CDR2 SQIVND (reference sequence). V dropped 3 bases and J dropped 0; count of bases not matched to a gene: 5.